The 29 T cell receptor beta chains in this list originate from one sample, sequenced in a study of T-cell reconstitution after alpha-beta-depleted transplantation in children. Unique molecular identifiers were incorporated into the prepared TCRbeta library. TCRdb processed the PCR reads anew with MiXCR; each CDR3 protein has one entry. Among about 610,000 distinct CDR3 sequences, about 10% were seen once, and the ten largest hold roughly 4%. Sequenced material: PBMCs from the stem cell graft donor, taken from the stem cell graft. These receptors were obtained from a human donor who donated a stem cell graft to a child with acute myeloid leukemia.

The sample holds many counts of this clonotype. CDR3 bases: TGTGCCAGCAGCTTAGCCCACGGGGGTGGCTACACCTTC. It translates to CASSLAHGGGYTF. The chain recombines TRBV7-3 with TRBJ1-2; TRBD1 might be the D (5 bases). CDR3 length equals 13 residues. V lost 2 bases and J 7 bases, leaving 11 bases between the germline ends. Germline assignment: CDR1 SGHTA and CDR2 FQGTGA.

Only a few counts were recorded for this clonotype. The chain is built from TRBV7-9 and TRBJ2-1, with 10 bases aligning to TRBD2. V was pared by 5 bases and J by 0 bases, with 7 bases of the junction left unmatched. The germline gives CDR1 SEHNR, CDR2 FQNEAQ (reference sequence). CDR3 length: 17 residues. The DNA for the CDR3 is TGTGCCAGCAGCGCCCCTAGCGGGAGTCGCTCCTACAATGAGCAGTTCTTC. This sequence encodes CASSAPSGSRSYNEQFF.

This sequence joins TRBV12-3 or TRBV12-4 and TRBJ2-5, with TRBD1 identical over 9 bases. This CDR3 contains 15 residues. V shed 6 bases and J 5 bases; nucleotides not matched to a gene: 10. The CDR3: CASRATGQGVETQYF. The CDR3 DNA sequence: TGTGCCAGCAGGGCGACGGGACAGGGAGTTGAGACCCAGTACTTC.

This clonotype came up a few times. The rearrangement links TRBV3-1 to TRBJ1-6; D unclear. Germline CDR1 is LGHDT and CDR2 is YNNKEL (reference sequence). V was shortened by 1 base and J by 10 bases, with 11 bases between the two germline ends. The CDR3 sequence is 14 residues long. CDR3 coding DNA: TGTGCCAGCAGCCAAGTTTCCCGAGTGTCACCCCTCCACTTT. This gives the protein CASSQVSRVSPLHF.

This CDR3 reads CASSFLPGQGNYGYTF. The CDR3 nucleotides are TGTGCCAGCAGTTTTCTCCCGGGACAGGGAAACTATGGCTACACCTTC. The chain joins TRBV27 to TRBJ1-2; TRBD1 agrees at 9 bases. Germline V CDR1 and CDR2: MNHEY, SMNVEV (reference sequence). The ends lost 3 bases at V and 2 bases at J; junction bases unmatched: 7. The CDR3 loop spans 16 amino acids.

Ten or more counts support this clonotype. The chain employs TRBV5-4 and TRBJ2-5, with 7 bases identical to TRBD1. The V gene's germline CDR1 is SGHNT and CDR2 YYREEE (reference sequence). There are 13 residues in the CDR3. J lost 3 bases, V lost 7 bases, and 6 bases had no gene match. The DNA of the CDR3 is TGTGCCAGCCGCGGACAGGAAAAAGAGACCCAGTACTTC. Amino acids: CASRGQEKETQYF.

This clonotype has more than one count but fewer than ten. The chain couples TRBV29-1 to TRBJ2-1, with 7 bases aligning to TRBD2. Germline V gene data show CDR1 as SQVTM and CDR2 as ANQGSEA. The CDR3 consists of 14 residues. The trim removed 4 bases at V and 6 bases at J, leaving 9 bases unmatched. CDR3 coding DNA: TGCAGCGTTGGGTTTGGCGGGAGTCCCAATGAGCAGTTCTTC. Its translation: CSVGFGGSPNEQFF.

The chain links TRBV29-1 to TRBJ1-1; perhaps TRBD1 as D (5 bases). The V end was cut by 4 bases, the J end by 4 bases, with 10 bases between. This CDR3 is 12 amino acids long. Germline V gene data show CDR1 as SQVTM and CDR2 as ANQGSEA. The CDR3, as DNA: TGCAGCGTTGCAGGGTTTGCCACTGAAGCTTTCTTT. Encoded protein: CSVAGFATEAFF.

This clonotype was counted a few times. The V call is TRBV9, the J call TRBJ2-1; 10 bases agree with TRBD2. Germline values: CDR1 SGDLS, CDR2 YYNGEE. The CDR3 runs 18 residues. V was pared by 0 bases and J by 8 bases, with 14 bases of the junction left unmatched. The CDR3 here is CASSVEYRGAGGSDEQFF. CDR3 DNA: TGTGCCAGCAGCGTAGAGTATAGAGGAGCGGGAGGGTCGGATGAGCAGTTCTTC.

Concerning this clonotype: Its ends do not fully match the called genes, so a read error is possible. The chain joins TRBV20-1 to TRBJ2-7, with D possibly being TRBD1 or TRBD2 (5 bases each). Germline V gene lookup returns CDR1 DFQATT and CDR2 SNEGSKA (reference sequence). The CDR3 consists of 17 residues. DNA for the CDR3: TGCTGTGCTAGAGTGATCGAGCCCGGTACGGGACCCTACGAGCAGTACTTC. This encodes CCARVIEPGTGPYEQYF.

CDR3 DNA: TGTGCCAGCAGCGCCGTACTAGCGGGCCCAGATACGCAGTATTTT. Protein product: CASSAVLAGPDTQYF. The J gene is TRBJ2-3, the V gene TRBV7-6; TRBD2 matches 9 bases. The CDR3 covers 15 residues. The germline CDR1 and CDR2 sequences are SGHVS and FNYEAQ. V was clipped by 5 bases and J by 4 bases; unmatched bases: 7.

The V and J genes are TRBV30 and TRBJ1-3; D is perhaps TRBD1 (6 bases). Germline V CDR1 and CDR2: GTSNPN, SVGIG (reference sequence). This CDR3 spans 14 amino acids. V lost 4 bases and J lost 4, with 14 bases in between. CDR3 in amino acids: CAWKDRNLGNTIYF. CDR3 DNA sequence: TGTGCCTGGAAAGACAGGAATTTAGGAAACACCATATATTTT.

The J gene is TRBJ2-2, the V gene TRBV7-2; unclear D gene. Germline-derived CDR1 and CDR2 are SGHTA and FQGNSA. V was cut by 7 bases and J by 1 base, with 13 bases left in between. The CDR3 covers 15 residues. The CDR3 region has the DNA TGTGCCAGCATACTTAGCAGAGTGAACACCGGGGAGCTGTTTTTT. Protein: CASILSRVNTGELFF.

The rearrangement links TRBV11-2 to TRBJ2-5; TRBD2 is a possible D gene (6 bases). V lost 1 base and J lost 1, with 16 bases in between. The length of the CDR3 is 17 residues. Germline values: CDR1 SGHAT, CDR2 FQNNGV. CDR3 DNA: TGTGCCAGCAGCTTAGGTCGGACCCGGGGGTCCCAAGAGACCCAGTACTTC. This encodes CASSLGRTRGSQETQYF.

Regarding this clonotype: This sequence may be a read error, since a much larger clone differs from it by one base. The DNA of the CDR3 is TGCGCCAGCAGCCAAGGGACTAGCGACGAGCAGTTCTTC. Translating gives CASSQGTSDEQFF. The genes are TRBV4-3 and TRBJ2-7; 9 bases align to TRBD2. Matching the DNA end better, TRBJ2-1 makes the J call doubtful. The CDR3 extends over 13 amino acids. The germline CDR1 and CDR2 sequences are LGHNA and YSLEER.

The chain is built from TRBV24-1 and TRBJ2-2, with TRBD1 matching 10 bases. This CDR3 has 16 residues. CDR1 is KGHDR, CDR2 SFDVKD, per germline. V was pared by 5 bases and J by 5 bases, with 7 bases of the junction left unmatched. DNA of the CDR3: TGTGCCACCAGTGGACAGGGGGCCCCCCAGACCGGGGAGCTGTTTTTT. Amino acids: CATSGQGAPQTGELFF.

This clonotype was detected many times. V gene TRBV10-3 combines with J gene TRBJ2-2; unclear D gene. This CDR3 is 13 amino acids long. Germline V lookup: CDR1 ENHRY, CDR2 SYGVKD. Trimming pared 6 bases from V and 4 bases from J, leaving 9 bases between. CDR3 residues: CAISITGTGELFF. CDR3 in DNA: TGTGCCATCAGCATTACGGGCACCGGGGAGCTGTTTTTT.

In its sample, this clonotype was seen many times. V and J are TRBV6-5 and TRBJ1-2; D remains unclear. The CDR3 spans 11 residues. V was cut by 5 bases and J by 6 bases, with 7 bases left in between. Germline V gene lookup returns CDR1 MNHEY and CDR2 SVGAGI. The CDR3 nucleotides are TGTGCCAGCAGTGCGGGGAATGGCTACACCTTC. Amino acids: CASSAGNGYTF.

A remark on this clonotype: Relative to the germline gene, one junction end is altered; a read error may explain this. The gene calls are TRBV18 and TRBJ2-2, with D maybe TRBD2 (5 bases). The CDR3 length is 12 residues. The V gene's germline CDR1 is KGHSH and CDR2 LQKENI. CDR3 bases: TGTGCCAGCTCACAGAACACCGGGGAGCTGGTTTTT. Residues: CASSQNTGELVF.

This clonotype was detected ten times or more. This sequence joins TRBV7-6 and TRBJ1-5; D may be TRBD1 (6 bases). From germline, CDR1 is SGHVS and CDR2 FNYEAQ. This CDR3 region has 14 residues. The V end lost 3 bases, the J end lost 5 bases, and 11 bases lay between the germline ends. In nucleotides, the CDR3 is TGTGCCAGCAGCTTGTTCGCAGGGGATCAGCCCCAGCATTTT. This translates into CASSLFAGDQPQHF.

At least ten counts were recorded for this clonotype. This rearrangement joins TRBV29-1 to TRBJ2-3; possibly TRBD2 for D (6 bases). The CDR3 sequence is 14 residues long. Trimming left V 7 bases short and J 4 bases short, with 18 bases between. CDR1 and CDR2 from the germline V gene are SQVTM and ANQGSEA. The DNA for the CDR3 is TGCAGCGCCGCCCTCCCGGGAGCGTCAGATACGCAGTATTTT. Protein product: CSAALPGASDTQYF.

The chain links TRBV20-1 to TRBJ2-3; 14 positions agree with TRBD2. Germline V CDR1 and CDR2: DFQATT, SNEGSKA (reference sequence). CDR3 length equals 15 residues. The J segment lost 6 bases and the V segment lost 3 bases, leaving 5 bases of the junction unmatched. The chain's CDR3 is CSARTSGRDVDTQYF. The CDR3 DNA is TGCAGTGCTAGGACTAGCGGGAGGGATGTCGATACGCAGTATTTT.

The rearrangement joins TRBV28 to TRBJ2-1, with no clear D. Deletions cut 4 bases from V and 6 bases from J, with 16 bases between. The germline gives CDR1 MDHEN, CDR2 SYDVKM. The CDR3 has 15 amino acids. Written as DNA, the CDR3 is TGTGCCAGCAGTTACCTAGAGGCCCTACGCAATGAGCAGTTCTTC. Translating it yields CASSYLEALRNEQFF.

This clonotype was recorded many times. This chain uses TRBV5-1 with TRBJ2-1; D could derive from TRBD1 or TRBD2 (5 bases each). Trimming took off 0 bases at V and 8 bases at J, with 12 bases between the two ends. CDR1 is SGHRS, CDR2 YFSETQ, per germline. The CDR3 has 14 amino acids. In DNA, the CDR3 is TGCGCCAGCAGCTTGGGGGACGCCCTCGATGAGCAGTTCTTC. Translated, it gives CASSLGDALDEQFF.

The rearrangement uses TRBV12-5 and TRBJ2-7, with 8 bases matching TRBD1. The CDR3 totals 14 residues. The V gene end was trimmed by 11 bases and the J gene end by 5 bases; junction bases not matched to a gene: 14. Germline V lookup: CDR1 LGHNT, CDR2 FRNRAP. The CDR3 bases are TGTGCTGTAACCGTGAACCACAGGGGGAACGAGCAGTACTTC. This sequence encodes CAVTVNHRGNEQYF. The full variable domain, rest sourced from reference TRBV12-5 and TRBJ2-7, is DARVTQTPRHKVTEMGQEVTMRCQPILGHNTVFWYRQTMMQGLELLAYFRNRAPLDDSGMPKDRFSAEMPDATLATLKIQPSEPRDSAVYFCAVTVNHRGNEQYFGPGTRLTVT.

This clonotype was picked up many times. This rearrangement joins TRBV6-5 to TRBJ2-2, with a weak D call TRBD2 (5 bases). V lost 0 bases to trimming and J lost 5 bases, with 13 bases between them. CDR1 MNHEY and CDR2 SVGAGI come from the germline V gene. The CDR3 is 16 residues long. The CDR3 DNA reads TGTGCCAGCAGTTACTCGGCAGGACTTAGAACCGGGGAGCTGTTTTTT. Translated, it gives CASSYSAGLRTGELFF.

This clonotype has ten or more counts. This chain joins TRBV28 and TRBJ2-3; 8 bases align to TRBD2. The germline gives CDR1 MDHEN, CDR2 SYDVKM. V lost 4 bases, J lost 6 bases, and 9 bases stayed unmatched. This CDR3 spans 15 amino acids. The CDR3 DNA sequence: TGTGCCAGCAGTTCCCGATCCGGGAGGGGGGATACGCAGTATTTT. This codes for CASSSRSGRGDTQYF. Full variable domain (missing parts from reference TRBV28 and TRBJ2-3): DVKVTQSSRYLVKRTGEKVFLECVQDMDHENMFWYRQDPGLGLRLIYFSYDVKMKEKGDIPEGYSVSREKKERFSLILESASTNQTSMYLCASSSRSGRGDTQYFGPGTRLTVL.

A few counts support this clonotype. The V gene is TRBV12-3 or TRBV12-4, the J gene TRBJ1-5; tentatively, D is TRBD1 (5 bases). Trimming removed 3 bases from V and 4 bases from J, with 16 bases in between. The CDR3 is 16 residues long. The CDR3: CASSFVATRGNQPQHF. CDR3 sequence (DNA): TGTGCCAGCAGTTTCGTCGCCACCCGGGGGAATCAGCCCCAGCATTTT.

There are a few counts of this clonotype. This chain uses TRBV7-9 with TRBJ2-2; 12 bases are a match to TRBD2. CDR3 length: 16 residues. Germline-derived CDR1 and CDR2 are SEHNR and FQNEAQ (reference sequence). Trimming cost V 5 bases and J 3 bases; bases outside gene matches: 4. CDR3 region: CASSSRLAGDTGELFF. DNA for the CDR3: TGTGCCAGCAGCAGCCGACTAGCGGGAGACACCGGGGAGCTGTTTTTT.